This T cell receptor beta chain was identified in a study of T cell changes during pregnancy in multiple sclerosis. TCRdb's table, derived via immunoSEQ multiplex PCR, lists solely in-frame clones and lacks some. Of more than 80,000 clones detected, roughly nine tenths appear once; the ten largest clones hold around 3.3%. The sample was PBMCs, taken in the first trimester of pregnancy. This clonotype was obtained from a female donor in good health, serving as a control in a pregnancy study. Some clones in this sample may be carry-over from other donors' samples.

CDR3 loop: CASRLTGGFANEKLFF. The CDR3 DNA reads as TGTGCCAGCAGACTGACAGGGGGCTTTGCTAATGAAAAACTGTTTTTT. The genes are TRBV27 and TRBJ1-4; 10 positions match TRBD1. This CDR3 spans 16 amino acids. V gave up 6 bases and J gave up 3 bases; unmatched junction bases: 7. The germline V gene encodes CDR1 MNHEY and CDR2 SMNVEV (reference sequence).